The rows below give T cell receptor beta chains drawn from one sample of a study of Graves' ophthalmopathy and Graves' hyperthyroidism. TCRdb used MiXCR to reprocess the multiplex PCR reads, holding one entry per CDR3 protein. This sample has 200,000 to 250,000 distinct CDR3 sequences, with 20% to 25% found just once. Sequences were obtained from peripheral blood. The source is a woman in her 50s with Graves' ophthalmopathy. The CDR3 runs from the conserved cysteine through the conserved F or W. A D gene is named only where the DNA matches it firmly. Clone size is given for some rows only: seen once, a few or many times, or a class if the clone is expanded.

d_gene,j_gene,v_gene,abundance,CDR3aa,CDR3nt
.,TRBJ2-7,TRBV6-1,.,CASSPIISSYEQYF,TGTGCCAGCAGTCCGATTATAAGCTCCTACGAGCAGTACTTC
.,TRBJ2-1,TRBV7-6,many,CASSTTPSGEQFF,TGTGCCAGCAGCACGACCCCGTCGGGTGAGCAGTTCTTC
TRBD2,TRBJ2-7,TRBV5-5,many,CASSLGYRRAGGTLPYEQYF,TGTGCCAGCAGCTTGGGGTACCGAAGGGCGGGAGGAACCCTACCTTACGAGCAGTACTTC
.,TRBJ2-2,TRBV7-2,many,CASSLQGGGTGELFF,TGTGCCAGCAGCTTACAAGGCGGCGGCACCGGGGAGCTGTTTTTT
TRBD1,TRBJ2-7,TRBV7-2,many,CASSYHRGSSYEQYF,TGTGCCAGCAGTTATCACAGGGGGTCATCCTACGAGCAGTACTTC
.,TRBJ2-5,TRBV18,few,CASSPPGVQETQYF,TGTGCCAGCTCACCACCCGGCGTACAAGAGACCCAGTACTTC
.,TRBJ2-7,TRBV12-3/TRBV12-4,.,CASSDPKQASYEQYF,TGTGCCAGCAGTGACCCCAAGCAGGCTTCCTACGAGCAGTACTTC
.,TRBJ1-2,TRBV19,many,CASSIDAASYGYTF,TGTGCCAGTAGTATAGATGCGGCCTCCTATGGCTACACCTTC
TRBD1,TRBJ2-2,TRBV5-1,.,CASSLGTGGELFF,TGCGCCAGCAGCTTGGGGACAGGCGGGGAGCTGTTTTTT
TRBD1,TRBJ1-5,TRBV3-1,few,CASSLGQGGMLPQHF,TGTGCCAGCAGCCTAGGACAGGGTGGAATGCTTCCCCAGCATTTT
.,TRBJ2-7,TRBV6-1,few,CASSEGQRSSYEQYF,TGTGCCAGCAGTGAAGGACAGAGGAGCTCCTACGAGCAGTACTTC
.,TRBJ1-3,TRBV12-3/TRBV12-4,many,CATSEGRLSGNTIYF,TGTGCCACTTCGGAGGGTCGGCTCTCTGGAAACACCATATATTTT
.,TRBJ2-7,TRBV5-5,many,CASSLYVGAEQYF,TGTGCCAGCAGCTTGTATGTAGGTGCCGAGCAGTACTTC
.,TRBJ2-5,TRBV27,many,CASSSQGLQETQYF,TGTGCCAGCAGTTCGCAGGGGCTCCAAGAGACCCAGTACTTC
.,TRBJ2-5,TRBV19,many,CASSHRTIRPGETQYF,TGTGCCAGTAGTCACCGGACAATCCGCCCGGGAGAGACCCAGTACTTC
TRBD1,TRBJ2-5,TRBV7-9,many,CASSSRRTGGPETQYF,TGTGCCAGCAGCTCCCGCCGGACAGGGGGTCCAGAGACCCAGTACTTC
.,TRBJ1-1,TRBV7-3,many,CASSLIGGPNTEAFF,TGTGCCAGCAGCTTAATTGGCGGGCCCAACACTGAAGCTTTCTTT
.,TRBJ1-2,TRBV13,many,CASSLGEPQKGDYGYTF,TGTGCCAGCAGCTTAGGCGAGCCCCAAAAGGGGGACTATGGCTACACCTTC
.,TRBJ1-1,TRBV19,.,CASGGQYGEAFF,TGTGCCAGTGGTGGACAGTACGGTGAAGCTTTCTTT
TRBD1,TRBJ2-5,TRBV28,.,CASRPYSGTGVGTQYF,TGTGCCAGCAGACCTTACTCCGGGACAGGGGTCGGGACCCAGTACTTC
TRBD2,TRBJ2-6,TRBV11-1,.,CASSLAPGRGRPAGANVLTF,TGTGCCAGCAGCTTAGCCCCGGGGAGGGGAAGGCCAGCTGGGGCCAACGTCCTGACTTTC
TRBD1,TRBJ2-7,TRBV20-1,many,CSARGWDREGEQYF,TGCAGTGCTAGAGGATGGGACAGGGAGGGCGAGCAGTACTTC
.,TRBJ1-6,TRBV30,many,CAWSGSESSPLHF,TGTGCCTGGAGCGGATCTGAGAGTTCACCCCTCCACTTT
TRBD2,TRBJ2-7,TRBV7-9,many,CASSSSSGYEQYF,TGTGCCAGCAGCTCTTCTAGCGGCTACGAGCAGTACTTC
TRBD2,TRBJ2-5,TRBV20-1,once,CSASPGGVAETQYF,TGCAGTGCTAGCCCGGGAGGGGTTGCGGAGACCCAGTACTTC
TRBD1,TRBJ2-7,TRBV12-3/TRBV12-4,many,CASSLTGINSYEQYF,TGTGCCAGCAGTTTGACAGGGATTAACTCCTACGAGCAGTACTTC
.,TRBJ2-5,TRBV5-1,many,CASSLWGPQETQYF,TGCGCCAGCAGCTTGTGGGGCCCCCAAGAGACCCAGTACTTC
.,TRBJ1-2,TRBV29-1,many,CSVLGQGTDYGYTF,TGCAGCGTGCTAGGGCAGGGCACGGACTATGGCTACACCTTC